The clone carrying this TCR beta chain showed up many times. As yet, its antigen is unknown. A library of TCRbeta sequences, prepared with unique molecular identifiers, was generated. TCRdb re-derived calls from the PCR reads in MiXCR, one entry per CDR3 protein. This repertoire shows about 460,000 distinct CDR3 sequences, roughly a tenth found once; its top ten account for 2%. This sample is drawn from a study of T-cell reconstitution after alpha-beta-depleted transplantation in children. Overall study results and limits: T-cell numbers and diversity one year post-transplant derived largely from freshly generated T cells. Expanded graft clones, several hundred of them, were reportedly the source of alpha-beta T cells about two months after transplant. Several patients had high TCRbeta diversity at day 60; it came from surviving recipient T cells and thymic progenitors.

The sequence was collected from a child aged 2-15 years with inherited bone marrow failure, due to receive a stem cell transplant. Sample: PBMCs, taken before TCRalphabeta/CD19-depleted stem cell transplant.

The CDR3 loop is CASSLWGRVGDTQYF. In nucleotides, the CDR3 is TGTGCCAGCAGTTTATGGGGACGGGTCGGAGATACGCAGTATTTT. The chain uses TRBV28 and TRBJ2-3; possibly TRBD1 or TRBD2 for D (5 bases each). The CDR3 runs 15 residues. Deletions cut 0 bases from V and 5 bases from J, with 12 bases between. Germline V gene sequence: CDR1 MDHEN, CDR2 SYDVKM.